This is a list of T cell receptor beta chains from one sample in a study of CD8 T cells in Susac syndrome. Each CDR3 protein is one row after TCRdb ran MiXCR on the immunoSEQ multiplex PCR reads. The data show fewer than 150,000 distinct CDR3 sequences, around 91% seen once. The sequencing sample was made of CD8+ T cells from PBMCs. All receptors derive from a human donor with multiple sclerosis. The conserved cysteine and the conserved F or W are not part of the CDR3 here.

>TRBJ2-3|12|TRBV30
AWSVGYGTDTQY
>TRBJ2-1|13|TRBV20-1
SARDWTSDNNEQF
>TRBJ1-1|13|TRBV28
ASSLLVGGNTEAF
>TRBJ2-7|13|TRBV6-5
ASSPTGLAGVEQY
>TRBJ2-7|13|TRBV20-1
SARDTAGAPYEQY
>TRBJ2-1|12|TRBV27
ASSLSVNGNEQF
>TRBJ2-1|11|TRBV5-6
ASSLRSGYEQF
>TRBJ2-3|17|TRBV6-2/TRBV6-3
ASRQGVFKREKGTDTQY
>TRBJ2-7|14|TRBV20-1
SARGGPSGDSYEQY
>TRBJ1-4|13|TRBV4-1
ASSHRTEFNEKLF
>TRBJ2-7|11|TRBV3-1
ASSQDVAYEQY
>TRBJ1-1|15|TRBV7-9
ASSSATGDSDYTEAF
>TRBJ1-5|11|TRBV11-2
ASSVRADQPQH
>TRBJ1-4|12|TRBV6-5
ASSFRGSYEKLF
>TRBJ2-2|13|TRBV27
ASSMTGLLSGELF
>TRBJ2-1|11|TRBV7-9
ASSLEVVYEQF
>TRBJ2-1|14|TRBV11-2
ASSLAESSSYNEQF
>TRBJ1-5|13|TRBV6-2/TRBV6-3
ASSYSRRGEQPQH
>TRBJ2-7|12|TRBV27
ASSASGTEGEQY
>TRBJ2-5|13|TRBV7-9
ASSLAEGPQETQY
>TRBJ2-7|11|TRBV12-3/TRBV12-4
ASSSQGFDEQY
>TRBJ2-1|13|TRBV4-3
ASSQEKVQYNEQF
>TRBJ2-7|12|TRBV12-3/TRBV12-4
ASSLGPVGYEQY
>TRBJ2-7|12|TRBV27
ASSSQTGRNEQY
>TRBJ1-3|13|TRBV11-2
ASSYQGAAGNTIY
>TRBJ1-2|13|TRBV27
ASSPGTGYDYGYT
>TRBJ2-7|12|TRBV20-1
SGGQAGGPYEQY
>TRBJ2-1|14|TRBV11-2
ASSYEWGASYNEQF
>TRBJ2-1|14|TRBV7-9
ASSSFSGEGLSEQF
>TRBJ2-1|11|TRBV14
ASSQVAGDEQF
>TRBJ2-7|10|TRBV19
ASKGTTYEQY
>TRBJ2-7|13|TRBV3-1
ASSQKGAGGYEQY
>TRBJ2-7|13|TRBV4-1
ASSQDHLISYEQY
>TRBJ2-5|11|TRBV3-1
ASSHLNQETQY
>TRBJ2-7|11|TRBV13
ASSLDSSGEQY